This passage covers 7 T cell receptor beta chains from one sample sequenced in a study of cytomegalovirus exposure and HLA in healthy donors. The PCR ran on 60 Vbeta and 13 Jbeta primers. Assay: immunoSEQ multiplex PCR; the TCRdb copy retains only in-frame clones and omits some. The sample holds about 130,000 clones; 84% are singletons and the top ten take 2.7%. The source material was PBMCs. Every receptor here comes from a man aged 45-60 years in good health and CMV-seronegative.

V is TRBV6-1 and J is TRBJ2-3; 11 nucleotides align to TRBD2. The germline V gene has CDR1 MNHNS and CDR2 SASEGT. This CDR3 has 15 amino acids. V was pared by 4 bases and J by 6 bases, with 6 bases of the junction left unmatched. In DNA, the CDR3 is TGTGCCAGCAGTGGGGGTAGCGGGGGGGCGGATACGCAGTATTTT. Encoded protein: CASSGGSGGADTQYF.

This chain uses TRBV13 with TRBJ2-7, with D tentatively TRBD2 (5 bases). The CDR3 is 14 residues long. Trimming left V 5 bases short and J 2 bases short, with 13 bases between. CDR1 and CDR2 (germline): PRHDT, FYEKMQ (reference sequence). The CDR3 sequence: CASSATDYPYEQYF. The CDR3 DNA reads as TGTGCCAGCAGCGCCACCGACTACCCCTACGAGCAGTACTTC. Full variable domain (missing parts from reference TRBV13 and TRBJ2-7): AAGVIQSPRHLIKEKRETATLKCYPIPRHDTVYWYQQGPGQDPQFLISFYEKMQSDKGSIPDRFSAQQFSDYHSELNMSSLELGDSALYFCASSATDYPYEQYFGPGTRLTVT.

The chain uses TRBV4-1 and TRBJ2-3; TRBD2 is a possible D gene (5 bases). The CDR3 loop spans 14 amino acids. Germline CDR1 reads MGHRA; CDR2 reads YSYEKL. Trimming shortened V by 7 bases and J by 4 bases, and 15 bases separated the two germline ends. DNA for the CDR3: TGCGCCAGCATCCCACCGTCCGGGGCAGATACGCAGTATTTT. It translates to CASIPPSGADTQYF.

The chain is built from TRBV6-1 and TRBJ1-2; D is unresolved. The CDR3 length is 15 residues. Germline-derived CDR1 and CDR2 are MNHNS and SASEGT. V lost 1 base, J lost 7 bases, and 16 bases lay in between. DNA for the CDR3: TGTGCCAGCAGTGAAGAGTTAGGAAGCGTGGGTGGCTACACCTTC. It encodes CASSEELGSVGGYTF.

The rearrangement uses TRBV19 and TRBJ2-1, with 7 bases that match TRBD2. The trim removed 7 bases at V and 7 bases at J, leaving 16 bases unmatched. Germline V lookup: CDR1 LNHDA, CDR2 SQIVND (reference sequence). The CDR3 sequence is 16 residues long. CDR3 coding DNA: TGTGCCAGTATTCCCCCGGGGCGGGGGTCGGGAAATGAGCAGTTCTTC. Encoded protein: CASIPPGRGSGNEQFF.

This chain connects TRBV25-1 to TRBJ1-1; 9 bases agree with TRBD1. CDR3 length: 15 amino acids. V lost 5 bases and J lost 4; bases outside the gene matches: 8. Germline lookup yields CDR1 MGHDK and CDR2 SYGVNS. Here the CDR3 DNA reads TGTGCCAGCAGTCCGCGGACAGGGGCGAGCACTGAAGCTTTCTTT. The encoded protein is CASSPRTGASTEAFF.

This chain joins TRBV5-6 and TRBJ2-3, with 9 bases aligning to TRBD2. The CDR3 runs to 15 residues. The J segment lost 7 bases and the V segment lost 3 bases, leaving 9 bases of the junction unmatched. The V gene's germline CDR1 is SGHDT and CDR2 YYEEEE. CDR3 sequence reads: CASSSPGLALYTQYF. The DNA for the CDR3 is TGTGCCAGCAGCTCCCCGGGACTAGCTTTGTATACGCAGTATTTT.